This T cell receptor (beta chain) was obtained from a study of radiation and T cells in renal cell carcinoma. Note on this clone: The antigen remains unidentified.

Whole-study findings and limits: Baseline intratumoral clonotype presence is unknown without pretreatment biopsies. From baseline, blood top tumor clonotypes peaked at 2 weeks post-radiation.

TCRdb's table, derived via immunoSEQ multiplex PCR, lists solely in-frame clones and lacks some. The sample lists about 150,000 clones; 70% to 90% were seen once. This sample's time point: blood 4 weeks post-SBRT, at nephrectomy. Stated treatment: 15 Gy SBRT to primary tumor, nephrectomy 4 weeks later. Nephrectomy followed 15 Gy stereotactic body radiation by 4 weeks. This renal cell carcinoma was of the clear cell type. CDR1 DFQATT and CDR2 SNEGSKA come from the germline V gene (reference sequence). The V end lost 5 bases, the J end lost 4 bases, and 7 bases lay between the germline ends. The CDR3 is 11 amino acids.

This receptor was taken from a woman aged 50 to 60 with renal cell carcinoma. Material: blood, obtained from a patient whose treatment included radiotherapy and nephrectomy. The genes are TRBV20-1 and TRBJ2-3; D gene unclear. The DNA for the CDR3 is TGCAGTGCTTTCAAATCAGATACGCAGTATTTT. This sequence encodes CSAFKSDTQYF.